This T cell receptor beta chain was identified during a study of identical twins. Findings and limits, study-wide: Invariant MAIT and iNKT cells could partly confound zero-insertion analyses. The study based its conclusions on cross-sectional statistical analysis and did not follow the same donors.

Note on this clonotype: Antigen specificity is unknown.

A universal primer site was incorporated via template switching, and the cDNA contained unique molecular identifiers. MiXCR, applied by TCRdb to the 5' RACE reads, yields one record per CDR3 protein. The data contain some 1,600,000 distinct CDR3 sequences, around 33% of them singletons. Trimming left V 4 bases short and J 7 bases short, with 18 bases between. CDR3 size: 14 residues. CDR1 and CDR2 from the germline V gene are SGHRS and YFSETQ. The sequence was obtained from a newborn girl in good health. Sequenced sample: cord blood. The V call is TRBV5-1, the J call TRBJ2-7; TRBD2 might be the D (5 bases). The CDR3 region is CASSPASGYNEQYF. CDR3 DNA: TGCGCCAGCAGCCCCGCCAGCGGCTACAATGAGCAGTACTTC.